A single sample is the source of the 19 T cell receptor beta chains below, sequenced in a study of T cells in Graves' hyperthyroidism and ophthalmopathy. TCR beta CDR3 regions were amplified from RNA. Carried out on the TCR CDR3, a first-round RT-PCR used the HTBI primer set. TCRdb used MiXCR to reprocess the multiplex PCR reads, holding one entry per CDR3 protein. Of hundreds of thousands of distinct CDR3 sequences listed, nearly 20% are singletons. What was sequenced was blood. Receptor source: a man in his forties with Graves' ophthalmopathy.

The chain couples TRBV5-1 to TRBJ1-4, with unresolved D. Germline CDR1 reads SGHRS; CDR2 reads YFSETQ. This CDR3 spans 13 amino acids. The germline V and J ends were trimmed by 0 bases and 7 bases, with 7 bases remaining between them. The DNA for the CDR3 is TGCGCCAGCAGCTTGGTTACACCTGAAAAACTGTTTTTT. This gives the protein CASSLVTPEKLFF.

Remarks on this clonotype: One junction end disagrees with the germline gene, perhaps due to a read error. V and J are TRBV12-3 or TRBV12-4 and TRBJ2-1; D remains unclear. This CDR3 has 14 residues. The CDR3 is CASVSQSSYNGQFF. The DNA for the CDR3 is TGTGCCAGCGTCTCCCAGAGCTCCTACAATGGGCAGTTCTTC.

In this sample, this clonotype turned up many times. The CDR3 nucleotides read TGTGCCAGCAGCCAATTTGTGACAGGGGCGACTGAAGCTTTCTTT. Protein sequence: CASSQFVTGATEAFF. The genes are TRBV3-1 and TRBJ1-1; 8 bases map to TRBD1. V gave up 2 bases and J gave up 5 bases; unmatched junction bases: 7. The germline V gene has CDR1 LGHDT and CDR2 YNNKEL (reference sequence). The CDR3 consists of 15 residues.

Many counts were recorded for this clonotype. The CDR3 protein is CASSSKSQRPNYGYTF. CDR3 in DNA: TGCGCCAGCAGCTCCAAATCACAGAGACCCAACTATGGCTACACCTTC. This sequence joins TRBV5-1 and TRBJ1-2; D gene uncertain. From germline, CDR1 is SGHRS and CDR2 YFSETQ. V was pared by 3 bases and J by 2 bases, with 17 bases between. This CDR3 region has 16 residues.

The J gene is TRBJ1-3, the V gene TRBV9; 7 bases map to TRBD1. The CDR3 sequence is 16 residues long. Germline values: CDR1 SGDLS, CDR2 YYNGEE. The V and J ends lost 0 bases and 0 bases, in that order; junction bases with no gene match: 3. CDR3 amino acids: CASSVEAGGSGNTIYF. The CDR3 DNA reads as TGTGCCAGCAGCGTAGAGGCAGGGGGCTCTGGAAACACCATATATTTT.

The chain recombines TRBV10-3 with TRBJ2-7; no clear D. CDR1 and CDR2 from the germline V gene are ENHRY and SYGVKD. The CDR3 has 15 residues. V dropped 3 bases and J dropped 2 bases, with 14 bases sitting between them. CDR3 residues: CAISDARGRPYEQYF. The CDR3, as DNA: TGTGCCATCAGTGACGCTCGAGGACGACCCTACGAGCAGTACTTC.

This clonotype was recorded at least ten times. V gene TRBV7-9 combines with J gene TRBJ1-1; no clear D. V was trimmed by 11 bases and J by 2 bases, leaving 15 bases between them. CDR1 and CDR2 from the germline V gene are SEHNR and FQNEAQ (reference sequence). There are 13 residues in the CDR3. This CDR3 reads CAATGAGNTEAFF. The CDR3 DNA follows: TGTGCCGCCACGGGTGCGGGCAACACTGAAGCTTTCTTT.

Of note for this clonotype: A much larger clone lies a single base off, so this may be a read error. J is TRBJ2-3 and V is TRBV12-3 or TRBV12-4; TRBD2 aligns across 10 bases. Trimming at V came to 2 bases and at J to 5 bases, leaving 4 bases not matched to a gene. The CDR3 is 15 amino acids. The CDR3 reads CASSLSGGAEDTQYF. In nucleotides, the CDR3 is TGTGCCAGCAGTTTAAGCGGGGGGGCCGAAGATACGCAGTATTTT.

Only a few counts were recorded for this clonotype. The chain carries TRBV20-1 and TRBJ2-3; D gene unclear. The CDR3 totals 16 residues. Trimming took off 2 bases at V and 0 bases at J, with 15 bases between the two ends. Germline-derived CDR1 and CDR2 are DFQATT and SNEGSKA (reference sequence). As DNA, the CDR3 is TGCAGTGCTAGATCGTTTAGGGCAGCTAGCACAGATACGCAGTATTTT. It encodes CSARSFRAASTDTQYF.

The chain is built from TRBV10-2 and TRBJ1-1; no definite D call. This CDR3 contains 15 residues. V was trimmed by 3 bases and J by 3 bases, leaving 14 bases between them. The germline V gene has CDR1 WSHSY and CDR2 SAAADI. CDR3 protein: CASSDPLGLHTEAFF. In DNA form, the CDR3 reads TGCGCCAGCAGTGACCCCTTAGGGTTGCACACTGAAGCTTTCTTT.

CDR3 nucleotide sequence: TGTGCCAGCAGCTCGTCCGGGACAGGGACCCAAGAGACCCAGTACTTC. It codes for CASSSSGTGTQETQYF. This chain links TRBV5-6 with TRBJ2-5; 9 bases align to TRBD1. The germline V gene encodes CDR1 SGHDT and CDR2 YYEEEE. This CDR3 is built from 16 residues. J gave up 1 base and V 3 bases, and 7 bases lay outside the gene matches.

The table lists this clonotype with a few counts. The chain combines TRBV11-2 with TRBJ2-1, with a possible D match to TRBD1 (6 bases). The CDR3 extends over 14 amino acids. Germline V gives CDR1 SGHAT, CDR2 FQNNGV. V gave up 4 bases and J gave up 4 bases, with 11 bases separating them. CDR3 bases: TGTGCCAGCAGCTCTTACGGACAGTACAATGAGCAGTTCTTC. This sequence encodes CASSSYGQYNEQFF.

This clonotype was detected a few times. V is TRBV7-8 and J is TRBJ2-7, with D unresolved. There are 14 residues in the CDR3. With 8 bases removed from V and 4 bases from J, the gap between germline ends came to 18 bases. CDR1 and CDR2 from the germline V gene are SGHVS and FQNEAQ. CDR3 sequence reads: CASGKGPKTYEQYF. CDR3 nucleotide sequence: TGTGCCAGCGGGAAAGGACCAAAGACTTACGAGCAGTACTTC.

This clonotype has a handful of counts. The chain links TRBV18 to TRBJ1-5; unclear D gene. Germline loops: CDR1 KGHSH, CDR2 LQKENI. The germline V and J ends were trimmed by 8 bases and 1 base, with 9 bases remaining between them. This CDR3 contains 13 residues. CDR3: CASGEGSNQPQHF. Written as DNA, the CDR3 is TGTGCCAGCGGGGAGGGCAGCAATCAGCCCCAGCATTTT.

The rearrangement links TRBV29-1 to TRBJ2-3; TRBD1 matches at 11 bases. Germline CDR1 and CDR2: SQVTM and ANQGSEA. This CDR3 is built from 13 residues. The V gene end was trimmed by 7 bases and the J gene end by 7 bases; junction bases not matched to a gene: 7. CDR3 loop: CSADRGPAYTQYF. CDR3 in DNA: TGCAGCGCGGACAGGGGGCCTGCCTATACGCAGTATTTT.

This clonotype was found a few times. For the CDR3, the DNA is TGTGCCAGCAGTAGAGGACAGGGCCTCTCTGGAAACACCATATATTTT. This gives the protein CASSRGQGLSGNTIYF. V gene TRBV6-2 or TRBV6-3 combines with J gene TRBJ1-3; 8 nucleotides align to TRBD1. Germline CDR1 is MNHEY and CDR2 is SVGEGT. The CDR3 length is 16 residues. J was trimmed by 0 bases and V by 5 bases; bases with no gene match: 6.

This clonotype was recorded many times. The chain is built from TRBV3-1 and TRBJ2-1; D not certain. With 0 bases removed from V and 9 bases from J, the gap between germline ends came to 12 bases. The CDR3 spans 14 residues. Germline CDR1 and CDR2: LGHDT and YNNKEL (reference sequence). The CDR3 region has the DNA TGTGCCAGCAGCCAAGATAATAGGCCGGTTGAGCAGTTCTTC. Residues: CASSQDNRPVEQFF.

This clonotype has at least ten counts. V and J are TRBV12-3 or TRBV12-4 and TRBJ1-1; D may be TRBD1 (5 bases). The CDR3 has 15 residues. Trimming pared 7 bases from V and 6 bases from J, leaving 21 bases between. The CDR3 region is CASTLQPQGVAEAFF. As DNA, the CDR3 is TGTGCCAGCACACTTCAACCCCAAGGGGTAGCTGAAGCTTTCTTT.

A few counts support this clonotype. CDR3 sequence reads: CASIGTGPYEQYF. The CDR3 nucleotides read TGTGCCAGCATAGGAACGGGACCTTACGAGCAGTACTTC. The V gene is TRBV27, the J gene TRBJ2-7, with D perhaps assigned TRBD1 or TRBD2 (5 bases each). Trimming stripped 7 bases from V and 4 bases from J, with 14 bases between. Germline CDR1 reads MNHEY; CDR2 reads SMNVEV (reference sequence). The CDR3 is 13 residues long.